This T cell receptor beta chain was captured by sequencing in a study of blood T cell repertoires in COVID-19. Overall study context: The United States, Italy and Spain provided the acute and convalescent COVID-19 samples. Sources were T cells, B-cell-depleted T cells, or PBMCs; the material itself was cDNA or gDNA.

The CDR3 length is 14 residues. Germline V lookup: CDR1 SGHKS, CDR2 YYEKEE (reference sequence). Trimming cost V 4 bases and J 3 bases, with 13 bases left between them. TCRdb's copy holds only in-frame clones and misses some; the assay was immunoSEQ multiplex PCR. In the table there are about 440,000 clones, 88% of which are singletons. This receptor was identified in a woman aged 45-65 years with COVID-19, enrolled during active disease. The V and J genes are TRBV5-5 and TRBJ1-2, with D unresolved. Sequenced: peripheral blood. CDR3 in DNA: TGTGCCAGCAGCCCCTCGAGAGGGTACTATGGCTACACCTTC. This translates into CASSPSRGYYGYTF.